This TCR beta chain appears in the sequencing data of a study of cytomegalovirus exposure and HLA in healthy donors. CDR1 is SNHLY, CDR2 FYNNEI, per germline. The CDR3 has 11 amino acids. V was cut by 6 bases and J by 0 bases, with 3 bases left in between. PCR primers comprised 60 Vbeta and 13 Jbeta primers. Clones were sequenced by immunoSEQ multiplex PCR, and TCRdb holds only the in-frame ones, with some missing. This table has 110,000 to 150,000 clones, around three quarters appearing once. Concerning this clone itself: What it binds is unknown.

General observations from the study: In a later analysis, an Asian-associated ancestry cluster reportedly showed fewer N-insertions than the approximately 640-donor mean. Earlier results showed most TCR beta V segments being productive about 90% or about 30% of the time. Researchers reportedly found TCR beta sequences accurately predicted most subjects' HLA-A and HLA-B alleles.

The TCR sequence derives from a woman aged 55 to 70 in good health and CMV-seropositive. Specimen: PBMCs. The rearrangement joins TRBV2 to TRBJ2-7; D is unresolved. The CDR3 reads CASRLSYEQYF. The CDR3 coding sequence is TGTGCCAGCAGACTCTCCTACGAGCAGTACTTC. Variable domain in full (rest from reference TRBV2 and TRBJ2-7): EPEVTQTPSHQVTQMGQEVILRCVPISNHLYFYWYRQILGQKVEFLVSFYNNEISEKSEIFDDQFSVERPDGSNFTLKIRSTKLEDSAMYFCASRLSYEQYFGPGTRLTVT.